This T cell receptor beta chain was found in a study of long-term antiretroviral therapy in people with HIV. This CDR3 spans 14 amino acids. Trimming removed 0 bases at V and 0 bases at J, with 6 bases between. The germline V gene encodes CDR1 SGHDT and CDR2 YYEEEE. Investigators performed immunoSEQ version v3.0 at survey level. Libraries were prepared by immunoSEQ multiplex PCR; TCRdb keeps only in-frame clonotypes and omits some of them. The repertoire includes fewer than 30,000 clones, 81% of them detected once, and 15% to 20% sits in the top ten. The chain couples TRBV5-6 to TRBJ1-1; perhaps TRBD1 as D (5 bases). Sequencing was performed on unsorted PBMCs, taken at the start of antiretroviral therapy, before treatment. The sequence derives from a young woman with HIV. The CDR3 reads CASSLVTVNTEAFF. The DNA of the CDR3 is TGTGCCAGCAGCTTGGTGACAGTGAACACTGAAGCTTTCTTT.